This T cell receptor beta chain derives from a study of vaccination effects on CD4 cells after COVID-19. Trimming removed 0 bases from V and 6 bases from J, with 11 bases in between. Germline V gene lookup returns CDR1 LGHNA and CDR2 YNFKEQ. The CDR3 has 15 residues. Points on this clone: Its cognate antigen is unknown.

Expansion with viral peptide pools was applied to antigen-specific CD4+ T cells by the ViraFEST assay prior to sequencing. The authors isolated CD4+ T cells after around 10 days of culture. A PCR test confirmed that the person had SARS-CoV-2 infection between March and December 2020. General observations from the study: Clones from infection and from vaccination both contracted markedly late after vaccination. Few convalescent patients were studied, and early post-infection samples were lacking.

Produced via immunoSEQ multiplex PCR; TCRdb's table is partial and in-frame only. This table has fewer than 40,000 clones, 70% to 85% appearing once. The chain combines TRBV4-2 with TRBJ2-2, with a weak D call TRBD1 (5 bases). The specimen comprised CD4+ T cells from PBMCs cultured with a peptide pool, sampled before COVID-19 vaccination. This sequence was found in a human donor who had a prior SARS-CoV-2 infection. The CDR3 region has the DNA TGTGCCAGCAGCCAAGATGTCAGGGTCCCCGGGGAGCTGTTTTTT. It is translated as CASSQDVRVPGELFF.